This TCR beta chain was profiled in a study of T cell changes during pregnancy in multiple sclerosis. The germline V gene has CDR1 MDHEN and CDR2 SYDVKM. The V and J ends lost 5 bases and 0 bases, in that order; junction bases with no gene match: 7. This CDR3 region has 15 residues. Using immunoSEQ multiplex PCR, the repertoire was profiled, and TCRdb retains in-frame clones only, with some absent. The table shows about 44,000 clones, with more than 90% occurring only once. This sequence joins TRBV28 and TRBJ2-7; TRBD1 matches at 7 bases. The clonotype originates from a female donor with multiple sclerosis, enrolled in a pregnancy study. The source was CD4+ T cells from peripheral blood mononuclear cells, collected in the first trimester of pregnancy. CDR3 protein: CASSAPTGNSYEQYF. CDR3 DNA sequence: TGTGCCAGCAGTGCACCGACAGGGAACTCCTACGAGCAGTACTTC.